Shown below are 13 T cell receptor beta chains from a single sample sequenced in a study of T cell responses to AZD1222 COVID-19 vaccine. Generated by immunoSEQ multiplex PCR, the TCRdb table keeps only in-frame clones and is missing some. The data contain some 150,000 clones, around 93% of them singletons. The sample consisted of peripheral blood, taken on day 0 of AZD1222 vaccination. The receptor source for this set is an adult in good health.

This clone was seen a few times. The chain combines TRBV5-1 with TRBJ2-2; 14 bases are a match to TRBD2. V lost 0 bases and J lost 7; bases outside the gene matches: 5. Germline values: CDR1 SGHRS, CDR2 YFSETQ. The CDR3 totals 17 residues. The CDR3 nucleotides read TGCGCCAGCAGCTTGGACGGACTAGCGGGAGGTGGCGGGGAGCTGTTTTTT. Protein sequence: CASSLDGLAGGGGELFF. Variable domain in full (rest from reference TRBV5-1 and TRBJ2-2): KAGVTQTPRYLIKTRGQQVTLSCSPISGHRSVSWYQQTPGQGLQFLFEYFSETQRNKGNFPGRFSGRQFSNSRSEMNVSTLELGDSALYLCASSLDGLAGGGGELFFGEGSRLTVL.

The V gene is TRBV7-9, the J gene TRBJ1-1, with D unclear. Germline lookup yields CDR1 SEHNR and CDR2 FQNEAQ (reference sequence). This CDR3 has 11 amino acids. The V end was cut by 4 bases, the J end by 3 bases, with 3 bases between. CDR3 loop: CASSSYTEAFF. For the CDR3, the DNA is TGTGCCAGCAGCTCGTACACTGAAGCTTTCTTT.

The J gene is TRBJ2-2, the V gene TRBV7-8, with D unresolved. This CDR3 region has 16 residues. Germline CDR1 and CDR2: SGHVS and FQNEAQ. Trimming took 3 bases from V and 2 from J, leaving 13 bases between them. CDR3 in DNA: TGTGCCAGCAGCTTTAAGACCCGCCCTAACACCGGGGAGCTGTTTTTT. Its translation is CASSFKTRPNTGELFF. Combining the CDR3 with reference TRBV7-8 and TRBJ2-2 gives the whole variable domain GAGVSQSPRYKVAKRGQDVALRCDPISGHVSLFWYQQALGQGPEFLTYFQNEAQLDKSGLPSDRFFAERPEGSVSTLKIQRTQQEDSAVYLCASSFKTRPNTGELFFGEGSRLTVL.

This clone was detected once. Here the CDR3 DNA reads TGTGCCAGCAGCTTCGAACCGGGACCATTGCGGGAGCAGTACTTC. Translation gives CASSFEPGPLREQYF. The rearrangement joins TRBV7-7 to TRBJ2-7; D may be TRBD1 or TRBD2 (5 bases each). This CDR3 comprises 15 residues. V gave up 3 bases and J gave up 7 bases, with 19 bases separating them. The V gene's germline CDR1 is SSHAT and CDR2 FNYEAQ (reference sequence).

The rearrangement joins TRBV6-5 to TRBJ1-6; possible D gene TRBD1, 6 bases. Germline assignment: CDR1 MNHEY and CDR2 SVGAGI. The length of the CDR3 is 13 residues. Deletions cut 8 bases from V and 5 bases from J, with 10 bases between. CDR3 sequence reads: CASARTDNSPLHF. The CDR3 coding sequence is TGTGCCAGCGCACGGACAGATAATTCACCCCTCCACTTT.

The chain combines TRBV5-6 with TRBJ1-2, with no clear D. The CDR3 contains 14 residues. V was trimmed by 4 bases and J by 4 bases, leaving 14 bases between them. Germline V CDR1 and CDR2: SGHDT, YYEEEE. The CDR3 loop reads CASSAGESPYGYTF. CDR3 nucleotide sequence: TGTGCCAGCAGCGCTGGAGAGTCACCCTATGGCTACACCTTC. The full variable domain, in which reference TRBV5-6 and TRBJ1-2 provide the parts outside the CDR3, is DAGVTQSPTHLIKTRGQQVTLRCSPKSGHDTVSWYQQALGQGPQFIFQYYEEEERQRGNFPDRFSGHQFPNYSSELNVNALLLGDSALYLCASSAGESPYGYTFGSGTRLTVV.

The chain links TRBV9 to TRBJ1-2; no firm D call. Trimming pared 0 bases from V and 3 bases from J, leaving 9 bases between. The V gene's germline CDR1 is SGDLS and CDR2 YYNGEE. The CDR3 runs 14 residues. The CDR3 region is CASSVAQMDYGYTF. CDR3 in DNA: TGTGCCAGCAGCGTAGCTCAGATGGACTATGGCTACACCTTC.

This chain uses TRBV5-1 with TRBJ1-1; D is uncertain. Germline V gene data show CDR1 as SGHRS and CDR2 as YFSETQ. The CDR3 contains 13 residues. The ends were cut back, 0 bases at V and 4 bases at J, with 7 bases in the middle. The CDR3 loop is CASSLDGITEAFF. CDR3 in DNA: TGCGCCAGCAGCTTGGATGGGATCACTGAAGCTTTCTTT.

The CDR3 protein is CASSQMWTGKNTEAFF. CDR3 nucleotide sequence: TGTGCCAGCAGCCAAATGTGGACAGGGAAGAACACTGAAGCTTTCTTT. The chain employs TRBV27 and TRBJ1-1, with 8 bases identical to TRBD1. The CDR3 contains 16 residues. Germline trimming cut 6 bases from V and 1 base from J; bases unmatched to any gene: 10. Germline CDR1 reads MNHEY; CDR2 reads SMNVEV (reference sequence).

The V call is TRBV5-1, the J call TRBJ1-1, with a weak D call TRBD1 (5 bases). Trimming shortened V by 5 bases and J by 6 bases, and 14 bases separated the two germline ends. The CDR3 loop spans 13 amino acids. The V gene's germline CDR1 is SGHRS and CDR2 YFSETQ. Here the CDR3 reads CASSRGQGAEAFF. DNA for the CDR3: TGCGCCAGCAGTAGAGGGCAGGGCGCTGAAGCTTTCTTT.

The chain recombines TRBV4-1 with TRBJ1-2, with TRBD1 identical over 7 bases. Germline V lookup: CDR1 MGHRA, CDR2 YSYEKL. The V segment lost 0 bases and the J segment 6 bases; nucleotides outside the gene matches: 7. The length of the CDR3 is 15 residues. CDR3 in DNA: TGCGCCAGCAGCCAAGATAACAGGGGAGCGGATGGCTACACCTTC. Translated, it gives CASSQDNRGADGYTF.

The genes are TRBV15 and TRBJ1-3, with D uncertain. This CDR3 contains 16 residues. Between the trimmed V and J ends, which lost 0 bases and 0 bases, there was a span of 9 bases. CDR1 is LNHNV and CDR2 is YYDKDF in the germline V gene (reference sequence). The CDR3 sequence: CATSRDLTSSGNTIYF. CDR3 coding DNA: TGTGCCACCAGCAGAGACCTGACCAGCTCTGGAAACACCATATATTTT.

CDR3 amino acids: CASSSSDMGVQPQHF. The CDR3, as DNA: TGTGCCAGCAGTTCTAGCGACATGGGGGTTCAGCCCCAGCATTTT. The chain joins TRBV6-5 to TRBJ1-5, with TRBD1 as a possible D gene (5 bases). The germline V and J ends were trimmed by 4 bases and 6 bases, with 16 bases remaining between them. The length of the CDR3 is 15 residues. Per germline, CDR1 MNHEY and CDR2 SVGAGI.